This T cell receptor beta chain was sequenced for a study of blood T cell repertoires in COVID-19. Study details: Resolution of symptoms, clearance, or two negative PCRs was present in recovered Cohort 3 donors. Sources were T cells, B-cell-depleted T cells, or PBMCs; the material itself was cDNA or gDNA.

How the authors handled the data: Counts of nucleated cells, estimated from reference gene primer amplification, were obtained. TCRdb's copy holds only in-frame clones and misses some; the assay was immunoSEQ multiplex PCR. Clone size and the V and J calls come from that table; the DNA yielded D and trimming. The table shows around 190,000 clones, with 86% occurring only once. CDR1 SGDLS and CDR2 YYNGEE come from the germline V gene. This CDR3 has 15 residues. V was cut by 4 bases and J by 0 bases, with 11 bases left in between. Researchers sorted participants into cohorts using their self-reported clinical history.

The source of this sequence is a woman aged 40 to 50 in a cohort exposed to, infected with or recovered from COVID-19 (not recorded which). Source material: PBMCs or T cells enriched from blood (not recorded which). The V and J genes are TRBV9 and TRBJ2-1; D is possibly TRBD2 (5 bases). CDR3 DNA sequence: TGTGCCAGCAGCCAGGACTCCAGCTCCTACAATGAGCAGTTCTTC. Translating gives CASSQDSSSYNEQFF.